This entry describes one TCR beta chain. Trimming took 1 base from V and 7 from J; bases not matched to a gene: 9. This CDR3 has 18 residues. Looked up from germline, CDR1 is KGHDR and CDR2 is SFDVKD. This sample was taken from a study of blood T cell repertoires in COVID-19. In the study overall: The study drew acute and convalescent COVID-19 samples from the United States, Italy and Spain. From T cells, B-cell-depleted T cells, or PBMCs came the material, which was cDNA or gDNA.

Methods used by the authors: Amplifying reference gene primers gave estimates of nucleated cell counts. TCRdb's copy holds only in-frame clones and misses some; the assay was immunoSEQ multiplex PCR. That table is the source of V, J and clone size, and D and trimming were worked out from the DNA. The sample carries 55,000 to 80,000 clones, 74% recorded once. The chain employs TRBV24-1 and TRBJ1-6; TRBD1 aligns across 10 bases. The sample consisted of peripheral blood. This receptor was obtained from a woman older than 75 with acute or convalescent COVID-19. The CDR3: CATSDFIDRGHENSPLHF. The DNA of the CDR3 is TGTGCCACCAGTGATTTTATAGACAGGGGGCATGAAAATTCACCCCTCCACTTT.